This T cell receptor (beta chain) was sequenced in a study of CD8 T cells in Susac syndrome. Trimming stripped 9 bases from V and 0 bases from J, with 12 bases between. The CDR3 spans 14 residues. Per the germline V gene, CDR1 is MNHEY and CDR2 is SVGAGI. When the RNA was reverse transcribed, random hexamers were used with an input of roughly 0.45 to 1 ug. TCRdb re-called the immunoSEQ multiplex PCR reads through MiXCR, storing one row per CDR3 protein. The table lists roughly 170,000 distinct CDR3 sequences, approximately 93% of them singletons. The genes are TRBV6-5 and TRBJ1-5; D remains ambiguous. The sequence was collected from a human donor with multiple sclerosis. Input material: CD4+ T cells from PBMCs. CDR3 sequence: CASRGPASNQPQHF. CDR3 coding DNA: TGTGCCAGTCGTGGGCCAGCTAGCAATCAGCCCCAGCATTTT.